The present T cell receptor (beta chain) was sequenced within a study of breast tumors, draining lymph nodes, adjacent tissues. The study's findings and limits: Tumor TCR diversity was below lymph nodes but above nontumor tissue. Luminal-like breast cancer showed significantly greater tumor-nontumor repertoire similarity than basal-like breast cancer did.

Each CDR3 protein gets one entry after TCRdb re-called the multiplex PCR reads with MiXCR. The table includes about 8,300 distinct CDR3 sequences, roughly 41% detected once. Germline V gene sequence: CDR1 SGHNT, CDR2 YENEEA. The CDR3 runs 20 residues. Unmatched junction bases numbered 19, after V lost 10 bases and J lost 0 bases. This clonotype was counted ten times or more. The antigen remains unidentified. The sequence was collected from a female donor with breast cancer. Some clones in this sample may be carry-over from other donors' samples. Sequencing input: tumor-adjacent breast tissue. This sequence joins TRBV11-3 and TRBJ2-2; 11 nucleotides agree with TRBD2. The CDR3 sequence: CATLEGPLAGGFANTGELFF. In nucleotides, the CDR3 is TGTGCCACCCTGGAGGGGCCGCTAGCGGGAGGCTTCGCGAACACCGGGGAGCTGTTTTTT.